This T cell receptor beta chain was identified during a study of cytomegalovirus exposure and HLA in healthy donors. Study-wide findings and caveats: The likely explanation for a cluster of highly shared sequence variants was sequencing artifact. In a later analysis, specific HLA alleles were associated with over 15,000 TCR beta sequences at a 0.05 false discovery rate. About 87% or about 30% of the time was how often most TCR beta V segments were productive, according to an earlier analysis.

Germline CDR1 reads MNHNS; CDR2 reads SASEGT. CDR3 length: 15 residues. V lost 2 bases and J lost 4, with 14 bases in between. At collection, donors were nominally healthy, but unrecorded immune exposures were probable. About this clone: What it binds is unknown.

The primer mix had 60 Vbeta and 13 Jbeta primers. Profiled with immunoSEQ multiplex PCR; TCRdb holds only in-frame clones, not every one. The sample includes 99,000 or so clones, 79% seen only once; the top ten take approximately 3.3%. The rearrangement joins TRBV6-1 to TRBJ1-1; D is possibly TRBD1 (6 bases). This clonotype originated in a male donor in good health and CMV-seropositive. The source material was PBMCs. The CDR3 here is CASSEYPPQGTEAFF. CDR3 nucleotides: TGTGCCAGCAGTGAATATCCCCCACAGGGCACTGAAGCTTTCTTT.